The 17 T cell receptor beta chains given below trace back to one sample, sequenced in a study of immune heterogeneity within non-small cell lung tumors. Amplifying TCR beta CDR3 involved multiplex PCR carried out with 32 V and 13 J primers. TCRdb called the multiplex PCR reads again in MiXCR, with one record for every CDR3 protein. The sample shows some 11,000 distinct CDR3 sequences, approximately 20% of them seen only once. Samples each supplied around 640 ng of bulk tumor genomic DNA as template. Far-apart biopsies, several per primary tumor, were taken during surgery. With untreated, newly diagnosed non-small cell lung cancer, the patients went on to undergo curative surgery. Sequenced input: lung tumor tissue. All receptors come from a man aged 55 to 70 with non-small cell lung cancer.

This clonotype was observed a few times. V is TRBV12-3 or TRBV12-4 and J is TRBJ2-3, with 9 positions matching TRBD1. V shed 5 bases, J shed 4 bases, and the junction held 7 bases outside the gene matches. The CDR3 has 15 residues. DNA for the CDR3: TGTGCCAGCAGTCCGGGACAGGGAGGAGCAGATACGCAGTATTTT. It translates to CASSPGQGGADTQYF.

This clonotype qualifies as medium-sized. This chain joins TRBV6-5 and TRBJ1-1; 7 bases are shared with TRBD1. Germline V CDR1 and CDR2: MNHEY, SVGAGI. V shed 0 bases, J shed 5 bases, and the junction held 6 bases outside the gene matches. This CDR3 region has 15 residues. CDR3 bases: TGTGCCAGCAGTTACTCCCGGACAGGAGATACTGAAGCTTTCTTT. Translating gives CASSYSRTGDTEAFF.

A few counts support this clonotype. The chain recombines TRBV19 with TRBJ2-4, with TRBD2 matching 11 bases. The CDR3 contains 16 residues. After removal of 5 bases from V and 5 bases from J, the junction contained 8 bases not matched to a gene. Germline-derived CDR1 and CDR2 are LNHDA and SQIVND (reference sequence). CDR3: CASSLAGGRVQNIQYF. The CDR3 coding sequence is TGTGCCAGTAGTCTAGCGGGAGGCCGGGTACAAAACATTCAGTACTTC.

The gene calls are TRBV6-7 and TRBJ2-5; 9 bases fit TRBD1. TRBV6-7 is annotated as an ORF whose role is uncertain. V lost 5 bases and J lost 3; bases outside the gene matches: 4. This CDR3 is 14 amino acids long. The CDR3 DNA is TGTGCCAGCAGTCTCCGGGACAGGGAAGAGACCCAGTACTTC. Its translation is CASSLRDREETQYF.

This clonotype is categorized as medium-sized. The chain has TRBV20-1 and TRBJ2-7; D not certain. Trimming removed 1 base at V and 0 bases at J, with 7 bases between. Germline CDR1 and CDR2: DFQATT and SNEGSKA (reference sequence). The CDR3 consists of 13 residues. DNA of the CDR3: TGCAGTGCTAGAGTTCCGTCCTCCTACGAGCAGTACTTC. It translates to CSARVPSSYEQYF.

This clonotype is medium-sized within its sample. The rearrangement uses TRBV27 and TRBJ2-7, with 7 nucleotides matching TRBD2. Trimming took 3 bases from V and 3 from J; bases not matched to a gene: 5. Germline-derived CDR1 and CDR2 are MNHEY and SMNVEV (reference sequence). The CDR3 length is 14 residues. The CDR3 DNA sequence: TGTGCCAGCAGTTTTAGCGCGGGAGACTACGAGCAGTACTTC. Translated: CASSFSAGDYEQYF.

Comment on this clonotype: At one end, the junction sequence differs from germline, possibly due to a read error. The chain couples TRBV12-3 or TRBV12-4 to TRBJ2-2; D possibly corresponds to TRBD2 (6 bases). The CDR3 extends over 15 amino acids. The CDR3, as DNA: TGTGCCAGCAGCCCCTTAAACGCGAACACCGGGGGGCTGTTTTTT. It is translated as CASSPLNANTGGLFF.

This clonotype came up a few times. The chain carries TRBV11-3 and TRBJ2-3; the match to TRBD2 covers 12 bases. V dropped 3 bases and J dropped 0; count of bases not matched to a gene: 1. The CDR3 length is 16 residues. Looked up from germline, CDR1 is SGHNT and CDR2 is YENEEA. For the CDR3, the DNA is TGTGCCAGCAGCTTTGGACTAGCGGGAAGCACAGATACGCAGTATTTT. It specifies CASSFGLAGSTDTQYF.

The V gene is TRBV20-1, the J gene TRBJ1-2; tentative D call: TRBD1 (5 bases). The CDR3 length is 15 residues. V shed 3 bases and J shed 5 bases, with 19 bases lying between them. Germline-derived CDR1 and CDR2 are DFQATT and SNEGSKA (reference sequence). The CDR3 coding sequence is TGCAGTGCTAGGACCCCGGTGGGGGTGGGGTATGGCTACACCTTC. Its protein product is CSARTPVGVGYGYTF.

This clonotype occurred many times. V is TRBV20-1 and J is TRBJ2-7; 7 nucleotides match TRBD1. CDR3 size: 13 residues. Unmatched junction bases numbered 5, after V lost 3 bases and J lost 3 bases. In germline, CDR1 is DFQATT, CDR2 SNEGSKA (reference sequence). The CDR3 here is CSASRDSIYEQYF. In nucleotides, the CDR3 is TGCAGTGCTAGCAGGGACAGTATCTACGAGCAGTACTTC.

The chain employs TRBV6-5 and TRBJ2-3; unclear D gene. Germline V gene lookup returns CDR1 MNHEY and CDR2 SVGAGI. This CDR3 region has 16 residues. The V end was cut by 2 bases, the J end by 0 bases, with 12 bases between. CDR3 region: CASSYPAGTSTDTQYF. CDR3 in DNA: TGTGCCAGCAGTTACCCGGCAGGCACCAGCACAGATACGCAGTATTTT.

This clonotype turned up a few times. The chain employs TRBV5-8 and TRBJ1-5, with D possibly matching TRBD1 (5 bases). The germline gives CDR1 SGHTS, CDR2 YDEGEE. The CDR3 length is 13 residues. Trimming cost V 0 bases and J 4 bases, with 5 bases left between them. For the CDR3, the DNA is TGTGCCAGCAGCTTGGGACAGAATCAGCCCCAGCATTTT. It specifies CASSLGQNQPQHF. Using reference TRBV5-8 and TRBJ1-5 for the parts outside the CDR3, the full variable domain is EAGVTQSPTHLIKTRGQQATLRCSPISGHTSVYWYQQALGLGLQFLLWYDEGEERNRGNFPPRFSGRQFPNYSSELNVNALELEDSALYLCASSLGQNQPQHFGDGTRLSIL.

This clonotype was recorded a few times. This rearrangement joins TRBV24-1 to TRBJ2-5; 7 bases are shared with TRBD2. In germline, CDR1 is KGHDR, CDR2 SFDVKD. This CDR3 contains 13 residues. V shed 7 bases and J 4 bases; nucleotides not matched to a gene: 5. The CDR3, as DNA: TGTGCCACCAGGGAGGGACTAAGAGAGACCCAGTACTTC. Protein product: CATREGLRETQYF.

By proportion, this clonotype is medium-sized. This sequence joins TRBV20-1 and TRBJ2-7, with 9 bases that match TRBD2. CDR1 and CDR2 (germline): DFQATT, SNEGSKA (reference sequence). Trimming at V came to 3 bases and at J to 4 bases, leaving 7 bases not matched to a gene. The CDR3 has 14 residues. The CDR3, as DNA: TGCAGTGCTAGTAGGGCGGGAGGGCCTTACGAGCAGTACTTC. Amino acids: CSASRAGGPYEQYF.

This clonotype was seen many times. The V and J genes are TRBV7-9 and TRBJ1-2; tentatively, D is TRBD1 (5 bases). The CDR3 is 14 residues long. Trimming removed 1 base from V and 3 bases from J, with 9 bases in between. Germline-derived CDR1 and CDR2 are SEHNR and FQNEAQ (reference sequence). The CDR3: CASSLVDRDYGYTF. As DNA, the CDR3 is TGTGCCAGCAGCTTAGTAGACAGAGACTATGGCTACACCTTC.

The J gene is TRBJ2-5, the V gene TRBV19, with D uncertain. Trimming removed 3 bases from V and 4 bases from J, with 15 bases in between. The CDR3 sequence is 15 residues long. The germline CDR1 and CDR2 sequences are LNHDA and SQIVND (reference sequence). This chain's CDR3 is CASSIVGFVRETQYF. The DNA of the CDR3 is TGTGCCAGTAGTATTGTAGGGTTTGTTAGAGAGACCCAGTACTTC.

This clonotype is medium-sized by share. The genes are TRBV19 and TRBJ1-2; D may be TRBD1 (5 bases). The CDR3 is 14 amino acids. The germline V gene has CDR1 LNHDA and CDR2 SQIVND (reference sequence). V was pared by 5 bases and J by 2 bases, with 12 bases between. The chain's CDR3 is CASSGVGPNYGYTF. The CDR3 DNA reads TGTGCCAGTAGTGGGGTGGGACCGAACTATGGCTACACCTTC.